This T cell receptor (beta chain) was documented in a study of blood T cell repertoires in COVID-19. Whole-study context: T cells, B-cell-depleted T cells, or PBMCs supplied cDNA or gDNA.

The assay was immunoSEQ multiplex PCR, and TCRdb's table has in-frame clones only and misses some. The sample carries tens of thousands of clones, approximately 70% recorded once. The CDR3 consists of 15 residues. CDR1 is LNHDA, CDR2 SQIVND, per germline (reference sequence). Trimming at V came to 8 bases and at J to 4 bases, leaving 7 bases not matched to a gene. The rearrangement links TRBV19 to TRBJ1-6; 8 positions match TRBD1. The sequencing sample was made of peripheral blood. This TCR came from a man older than 75 with acute or convalescent COVID-19. In DNA, the CDR3 is TGTGCCAGTGCAGGGGGCGAATTGTATAATTCACCCCTCCACTTT. It translates to CASAGGELYNSPLHF.